These 2 T cell receptor beta chains came from one sample sequenced in a study of beta chain features in type 1 diabetes. The whole isolated RNA underwent reverse transcription, so sequencing captured expressed TCRB transcripts. TCRdb's copy holds only in-frame clones and misses some; the assay was immunoSEQ multiplex PCR. The sample shows 620,000 or so clones, about 16% of them seen only once. Sequenced input: naive CD4+ T cells from blood. All receptors come from a man aged 18 to 29 in good health.

The chain couples TRBV5-6 to TRBJ2-7, with 7 bases that match TRBD1. The CDR3 spans 15 residues. Germline V lookup: CDR1 SGHDT, CDR2 YYEEEE. V lost 3 bases and J lost 3; bases outside the gene matches: 9. The CDR3 DNA sequence: TGTGCCAGCAGCTCAGGTTGGGGACAGCGCTACGAGCAGTACTTC. It codes for CASSSGWGQRYEQYF.

The V call is TRBV9, the J call TRBJ2-1, with D perhaps TRBD1 (5 bases). In germline, CDR1 is SGDLS, CDR2 YYNGEE. The V end was cut by 1 base, the J end by 7 bases, with 12 bases between. The CDR3 has 14 residues. CDR3 nucleotide sequence: TGTGCCAGCAGCGTACGTGGGGCCAAGAATGAGCAGTTCTTC. Translated: CASSVRGAKNEQFF. Supplemented by reference TRBV9 and TRBJ2-1, the full variable domain reads DSGVTQTPKHLITATGQRVTLRCSPRSGDLSVYWYQQSLDQGLQFLIQYYNGEERAKGNILERFSAQQFPDLHSELNLSSLELGDSALYFCASSVRGAKNEQFFGPGTRLTVL.